This T cell receptor (beta chain) originates from a study of T cell repertoires in cytomegalovirus infection (dated by TCRdb to between 2018 and 2021). Looking at the study overall: Peptide stimulations targeted recently identified HLA-C-restricted CMV epitopes, whose presentation resists viral immunomodulation, together with well-studied HLA-B-restricted epitopes. Because public TCR beta signatures pointed to carriage of CMV infection together with the matching HLA type, the HLA type of each donor mattered for the analysis. What the work shows at the level of the full study, not this receptor alone: The ex vivo response was dominated by HLA-C-restricted CMV-specific TCR beta clonotypes, which also provided the single most frequent clonotype in two of eight donors. Carriers of CMV infection plus the relevant HLA type were discriminated by the cumulative frequency of public TCR beta family members in the study cohort and in an independent roughly 380-donor cohort.

With respect to this clonotype: No cognate antigen has been identified for it. No base quality values were provided; no much bigger clone lies one nucleotide off.

For sequencing, an Illumina HiSeq 1500 was employed. The public sequencing data were trimmed at Q25 with fastp and processed into clonotypes with MiXCR by TCRdb, which kept only in-frame beta chains. A single entry per CDR3 protein holds the most common genes and DNA from its merged rows. Across this sample there are approximately 910,000 distinct CDR3 sequences, with approximately 31% seen only once. 13% of the sample belongs to the ten largest clones. The treatment or condition label, read with the paper, signifies: in vitro stimulation with specific CMV peptide epitopes to enrich CMV-specific T cells. V was cut back by 5 bases and J by 2 bases, leaving a gap of 13 bases between them. The CDR3 starts with the cysteine, ends with the phenylalanine, and has 14 residues. Of the read, only the CDR3 DNA is kept; its 42 bases are in frame from base 1. According to the germline V gene, CDR1 reads WSHSY and CDR2 reads SAAADI.

The input for sequencing was cultured CD8+ T cells from PBMCs, taken from culture after CMV antigen stimulation. The V and J genes are TRBV10-2 and TRBJ2-7; the D gene is tentatively TRBD1 or TRBD2, each matching 5 bases. This clonotype was sampled from a human donor in good health (CMV status not recorded). Some clones in this sample may be carry-over from other donors' samples. The CDR3 loop reads CASSWGLPTYEQYF. The DNA sequence reads TGCGCCAGCAGTTGGGGGTTACCCACCTACGAGCAGTACTTC.